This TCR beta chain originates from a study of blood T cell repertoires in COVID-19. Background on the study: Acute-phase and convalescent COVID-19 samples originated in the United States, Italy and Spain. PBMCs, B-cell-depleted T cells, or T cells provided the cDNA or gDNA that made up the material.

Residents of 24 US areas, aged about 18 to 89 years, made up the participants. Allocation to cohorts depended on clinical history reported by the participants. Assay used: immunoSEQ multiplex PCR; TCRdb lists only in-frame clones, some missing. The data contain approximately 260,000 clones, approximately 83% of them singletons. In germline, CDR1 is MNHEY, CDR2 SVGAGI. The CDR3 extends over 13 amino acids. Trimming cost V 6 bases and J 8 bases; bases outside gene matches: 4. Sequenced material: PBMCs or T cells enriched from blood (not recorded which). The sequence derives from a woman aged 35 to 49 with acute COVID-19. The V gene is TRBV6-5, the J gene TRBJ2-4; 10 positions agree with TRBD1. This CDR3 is CASSPDRGDIQYF. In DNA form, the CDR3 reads TGTGCCAGCAGCCCGGACAGGGGGGACATTCAGTACTTC.